This T cell receptor beta chain was recovered during a study of T cell clusters in autoimmune cytopenias. Background on the study: Healthy control donors averaged 56 years of age, with a median of approximately 59 years.

CDR3 length equals 15 residues. Germline lookup yields CDR1 MNHNS and CDR2 SASEGT. TRB amplification used 250 ng of peripheral blood genomic DNA. A remark on this clonotype: Antigen unknown.

Multiplex touch-down PCR amplified TRB using TRB-A and TRB-B pools in one tube. Reanalyzing the multiplex PCR reads, TCRdb keeps one entry per CDR3 protein, without DNA. The sample has under 8,500 distinct CDR3 sequences. Findings of the study overall: TRB repertoire shifts in secondary cytopenia and chronic lymphocytic leukemia mostly reflected lymphoma, not autoimmunity.

The same data also contributed to another study, on T cell repertoires in aging, cancer and after chemotherapy. From that study: Some 9.4 million TCR reads made up the full dataset. Untreated cancer patients had significantly lower blood TCR diversity than age-matched healthy donors.

This clonotype originated in a human donor in good health. The sample taken for sequencing was peripheral blood. The chain employs TRBV6-1 and TRBJ1-4; checking the TCRdb D call of TRBD1 is not possible without DNA. The CDR3 sequence: CASSESATGAEKLFF.